Sequencing of this T cell receptor (beta chain) was carried out in a study of T cells in Graves' hyperthyroidism and ophthalmopathy. This clonotype came up many times. Across 18 months, stable Graves' hyperthyroidism was marked by no progression to ophthalmopathy. The study enrolled patients aged 18 to 65 with newly diagnosed hyperthyroidism of under 2 months' duration. Any patient presenting with uncontrolled infection, other autoimmune disease, pregnancy or lactation was left out. Around 10 ml fresh peripheral blood yielded the PBMCs. RNA transcripts yielded amplified TCR beta CDR3 regions. A first-round RT-PCR of the TCR CDR3 used the HTBI primer set. One entry per CDR3 protein results from TCRdb running MiXCR on the multiplex PCR reads. The data hold about 480,000 distinct CDR3 sequences, with roughly an eighth observed a single time. The TCR comes from a young woman with Graves' hyperthyroidism. The sequenced material came from blood.

The CDR3 sequence is CASTTLSLAGLYEQYV. The DNA for the CDR3 is TGTGCCAGCACTACCTTGAGTCTAGCGGGACTCTACGAGCAGTACGTC. This sequence joins TRBV6-2 or TRBV6-3 and TRBJ2-7, with 9 bases fitting TRBD2. V lost 7 bases to trimming and J lost 3 bases; unmatched junction nucleotides: 13. The germline gives CDR1 MNHEY, CDR2 SVGEGT. This CDR3 has 16 amino acids.